A single sample is the source of the 20 T cell receptor beta chains below, sequenced in a study of blood T cell repertoires in COVID-19. Generated by immunoSEQ multiplex PCR, the TCRdb table keeps only in-frame clones and is missing some. Among about 270,000 clones listed, roughly 90% were seen once. Specimen: PBMCs or T cells enriched from blood (not recorded which). The origin of the receptors is a man aged 40-49 years who had been exposed to COVID-19.

V and J are TRBV9 and TRBJ1-6; weak D call: TRBD1 (5 bases). Germline V lookup: CDR1 SGDLS, CDR2 YYNGEE. The V end lost 4 bases, the J end lost 0 bases, and 14 bases lay between the germline ends. The CDR3 length is 17 residues. For the CDR3, the DNA is TGTGCCAGCAGCCCCATCCCGGGGGGCTCCTATAATTCACCCCTCCACTTT. It specifies CASSPIPGGSYNSPLHF.

The rearrangement links TRBV7-3 to TRBJ2-3; 9 bases match TRBD1. V dropped 3 bases and J dropped 4; count of bases not matched to a gene: 2. This CDR3 region has 14 residues. Germline assignment: CDR1 SGHTA and CDR2 FQGTGA. The CDR3 DNA follows: TGTGCCAGCAGCTTGGGGACAGGGTCAGATACGCAGTATTTT. This gives the protein CASSLGTGSDTQYF.

This rearrangement joins TRBV7-3 to TRBJ2-1, with a tentative D call TRBD1 (6 bases). V was trimmed by 4 bases and J by 1 base, leaving 14 bases between them. This CDR3 comprises 16 residues. CDR1 and CDR2 (germline): SGHTA, FQGTGA. CDR3 DNA: TGTGCCAGCAGCTCCCCGACAGGTTTTTCCTACAATGAGCAGTTCTTC. Encoded protein: CASSSPTGFSYNEQFF. The full variable domain, in which reference TRBV7-3 and TRBJ2-1 provide the parts outside the CDR3, is GAGVSQTPSNKVTEKGKYVELRCDPISGHTALYWYRQSLGQGPEFLIYFQGTGAADDSGLPNDRFFAVRPEGSVSTLKIQRTERGDSAVYLCASSSPTGFSYNEQFFGPGTRLTVL.

The chain employs TRBV29-1 and TRBJ1-2, with TRBD1 matching 11 bases. The CDR3 consists of 15 residues. The germline gives CDR1 SQVTM, CDR2 ANQGSEA. V was pared by 2 bases and J by 8 bases, with 10 bases of the junction left unmatched. This CDR3 is CSVERVGQGADGYTF. The CDR3 nucleotides are TGCAGCGTTGAAAGAGTCGGACAGGGGGCGGACGGCTACACCTTC.

This chain links TRBV2 with TRBJ2-7, with 7 bases matching TRBD1. V shed 5 bases and J 4 bases; nucleotides not matched to a gene: 8. The germline gives CDR1 SNHLY, CDR2 FYNNEI. This CDR3 contains 14 residues. CDR3 loop: CASSITGATYEQYF. The CDR3 DNA reads as TGTGCCAGCAGTATTACAGGGGCGACTTACGAGCAGTACTTC.

This chain connects TRBV5-4 to TRBJ1-1; TRBD1 aligns across 7 bases. The CDR3 totals 15 residues. J was trimmed by 3 bases and V by 3 bases; bases with no gene match: 8. CDR1 SGHNT and CDR2 YYREEE come from the germline V gene (reference sequence). The CDR3 loop is CASSSSTGWDTEAFF. CDR3 sequence (DNA): TGTGCCAGCAGCTCTTCGACAGGGTGGGACACTGAAGCTTTCTTT.

The V gene is TRBV6-5, the J gene TRBJ2-3; D possibly corresponds to TRBD1 (6 bases). Germline-derived CDR1 and CDR2 are MNHEY and SVGAGI. Trimming left V 8 bases short and J 3 bases short, with 18 bases between. The CDR3 consists of 15 residues. The CDR3 bases are TGTGCCAGCGGAGAGTCACAGGGTGGGACAGATACGCAGTATTTT. It yields the protein CASGESQGGTDTQYF.

This clone was picked up one time. The V gene is TRBV25-1, the J gene TRBJ2-7; D is ambiguous. The germline CDR1 and CDR2 sequences are MGHDK and SYGVNS. The CDR3 length is 13 residues. The V end was cut by 2 bases, the J end by 3 bases, with 8 bases between. The CDR3 region has the DNA TGTGCCAGCAGTGAACACGGTGGCTACGAGCAGTACTTC. It codes for CASSEHGGYEQYF.

The chain is built from TRBV7-2 and TRBJ1-2; 8 positions match TRBD1. The CDR3 is 13 residues long. Germline CDR1 reads SGHTA; CDR2 reads FQGNSA. The V gene end was trimmed by 5 bases and the J gene end by 6 bases; junction bases not matched to a gene: 5. The CDR3 DNA reads TGTGCCAGCAGCCTAAACAGGGGGGATGGCTACACCTTC. It yields the protein CASSLNRGDGYTF.

V usage is TRBV28 and J usage is TRBJ1-2; tentatively, D is TRBD1 (6 bases). The CDR3 runs to 13 residues. Germline loops: CDR1 MDHEN, CDR2 SYDVKM. Trimming took off 8 bases at V and 5 bases at J, with 15 bases between the two ends. The CDR3 protein is CASGTSQAYGYTF. CDR3 in DNA: TGTGCCAGCGGGACAAGTCAGGCGTATGGCTACACCTTC.

The rearrangement links TRBV30 to TRBJ2-7; 9 positions match TRBD1. V shed 4 bases and J 5 bases; nucleotides not matched to a gene: 9. Germline CDR1 and CDR2: GTSNPN and SVGIG (reference sequence). CDR3 size: 14 residues. CDR3 bases: TGTGCCTGGACCACAGGACAGGGGTTCCACGAGCAGTACTTC. The encoded protein is CAWTTGQGFHEQYF.

The rearrangement links TRBV11-3 to TRBJ1-1; 7 nucleotides match TRBD1. The CDR3 is 15 residues long. CDR1 and CDR2 (germline): SGHNT, YENEEA. The V segment lost 1 base and the J segment 1 base; nucleotides outside the gene matches: 3. The CDR3 protein is CASSLVSGGNTEAFF. In nucleotides, the CDR3 is TGTGCCAGCAGCTTAGTATCAGGGGGGAACACTGAAGCTTTCTTT.

V usage is TRBV3-1 (or the pseudogene TRBV3-2) and J usage is TRBJ2-7; TRBD2 is a possible D gene (6 bases). V was cut by 4 bases and J by 0 bases, with 19 bases left in between. This CDR3 region has 17 residues. Per the germline V gene, CDR1 is LGHDT and CDR2 is YNNKEL (reference sequence). Here the CDR3 reads CASSRGGAGLSSYEQYF. CDR3 DNA: TGTGCCAGCAGCCGCGGCGGGGCGGGGTTAAGCTCCTACGAGCAGTACTTC.

This rearrangement joins TRBV9 to TRBJ1-1, with TRBD1 matching over 8 bases. Germline V gene data show CDR1 as SGDLS and CDR2 as YYNGEE. J was trimmed by 10 bases and V by 0 bases; bases with no gene match: 11. This CDR3 is built from 15 residues. The CDR3 region has the DNA TGTGCCAGCAGCGTAGGTGGGACAGGACTCGAAAGAGCTTTCTTT. Residues: CASSVGGTGLERAFF.

The genes are TRBV18 and TRBJ1-2; D is possibly TRBD1 (6 bases). Trimming removed 5 bases at V and 4 bases at J, with 23 bases between. Germline V gene lookup returns CDR1 KGHSH and CDR2 LQKENI. CDR3 size: 17 residues. This CDR3 reads CASSSLQPSQGFYGYTF. Written as DNA, the CDR3 is TGTGCCAGCTCATCCTTGCAGCCTTCACAGGGTTTCTATGGCTACACCTTC. The full variable domain, its missing parts supplied by reference TRBV18 and TRBJ1-2, is NAGVMQNPRHLVRRRGQEARLRCSPMKGHSHVYWYRQLPEEGLKFMVYLQKENIIDESGMPKERFSAEFPKEGPSILRIQQVVRGDSAAYFCASSSLQPSQGFYGYTFGSGTRLTVV.

The chain carries TRBV2 and TRBJ1-4; the match to TRBD1 covers 8 bases. CDR3 size: 14 residues. The V segment lost 7 bases and the J segment 7 bases; nucleotides outside the gene matches: 8. Germline CDR1 and CDR2: SNHLY and FYNNEI. In nucleotides, the CDR3 is TGTGCCAGCACCGGACGGACAGGGAGTGAAAAACTGTTTTTT. Encoded protein: CASTGRTGSEKLFF.

The CDR3 DNA follows: TGTGCCAGTCAGCGCGTTCACCGAAATCAGCCCCAGCATTTT. Encoded protein: CASQRVHRNQPQHF. The genes are TRBV19 and TRBJ1-5; D gene ambiguous. This CDR3 is 14 amino acids long. Trimming took 8 bases from V and 4 from J, leaving 15 bases between them. The germline gives CDR1 LNHDA, CDR2 SQIVND (reference sequence).

The chain uses TRBV28 and TRBJ2-7; D is undetermined. V dropped 6 bases and J dropped 2 bases, with 11 bases sitting between them. The CDR3 extends over 13 amino acids. Per the germline V gene, CDR1 is MDHEN and CDR2 is SYDVKM. The CDR3 sequence is CASSPGRTYEQYF. The CDR3 bases are TGTGCCAGCAGCCCCGGTCGAACCTACGAGCAGTACTTC.

This chain connects TRBV7-6 to TRBJ2-2; 16 positions match TRBD2. CDR1 SGHVS and CDR2 FNYEAQ come from the germline V gene. The CDR3 loop spans 16 amino acids. V lost 5 bases to trimming and J lost 10 bases; unmatched junction nucleotides: 7. The CDR3 DNA reads TGTGCCAGCAGCCCGGGACTAGCGGGAGGGCAGGAGGAGCTGTTTTTT. This gives the protein CASSPGLAGGQEELFF.

The rearrangement links TRBV2 to TRBJ1-1; a possible D gene is TRBD1 (5 bases). The CDR3 is 11 amino acids. Trimming pared 4 bases from V and 8 bases from J, leaving 8 bases between. Per the germline V gene, CDR1 is SNHLY and CDR2 is FYNNEI. This CDR3 reads CASSVNREAFF. CDR3 nucleotide sequence: TGTGCCAGCAGTGTTAACAGGGAAGCTTTCTTT.